These 27 T cell receptor beta chains were sequenced from one sample in a study of T cell clones after liver transplantation. TCRdb's table, derived via immunoSEQ multiplex PCR, lists solely in-frame clones and lacks some. The sample carries over 100,000 clones, 75% to 85% recorded once. Source: CD4+ T cells from blood, taken before liver transplant. All receptors derive from a human donor who received a liver transplant.

The V gene is TRBV4-1, the J gene TRBJ1-3; D not certain. CDR1 is MGHRA and CDR2 is YSYEKL in the germline V gene. The ends were cut back, 0 bases at V and 3 bases at J, with 9 bases in the middle. The CDR3 covers 15 residues. CDR3 amino acids: CASSQDSLNGNTIYF. Here the CDR3 DNA reads TGCGCCAGCAGCCAAGATTCACTGAATGGAAACACCATATATTTT.

V usage is TRBV28 and J usage is TRBJ1-2; 8 nucleotides line up with TRBD1. There are 14 residues in the CDR3. Germline V gene lookup returns CDR1 MDHEN and CDR2 SYDVKM. V shed 10 bases and J 8 bases; nucleotides not matched to a gene: 15. The CDR3 DNA sequence: TGTGCCATACGCACCCCCGGACAGGGTAGCGGCTACACCTTC. This codes for CAIRTPGQGSGYTF.

This clone occurred once. The CDR3 is CASSSPTGGRYGYTF. The CDR3 region has the DNA TGTGCCAGCAGTTCCCCGACAGGGGGCCGATATGGCTACACCTTC. This rearrangement joins TRBV28 to TRBJ1-2, with 10 positions matching TRBD1. The V gene end was trimmed by 4 bases and the J gene end by 5 bases; junction bases not matched to a gene: 7. The germline gives CDR1 MDHEN, CDR2 SYDVKM. CDR3 length: 15 residues.

The chain carries TRBV28 and TRBJ1-2, with D tentatively TRBD1 (6 bases). This CDR3 has 14 amino acids. Trimming removed 4 bases from V and 4 bases from J, with 13 bases in between. The germline CDR1 and CDR2 sequences are MDHEN and SYDVKM. CDR3 nucleotides: TGTGCCAGCAGTTACAGGGCTCGTGGCTATGGCTACACCTTC. Its protein is CASSYRARGYGYTF.

In its sample, this clone was seen once. The V call is TRBV18, the J call TRBJ2-4, with D unresolved. The CDR3 has 14 residues. Trimming removed 2 bases from V and 1 base from J, with 6 bases in between. CDR1 is KGHSH, CDR2 LQKENI, per germline. The chain's CDR3 is CASSPSAAKNIQYF. The CDR3, as DNA: TGTGCCAGCTCACCATCAGCCGCCAAAAACATTCAGTACTTC.

The rearrangement uses TRBV7-2 and TRBJ1-1; D ambiguous. CDR3 length: 15 amino acids. Looked up from germline, CDR1 is SGHTA and CDR2 is FQGNSA. V was clipped by 4 bases and J by 6 bases, with 18 bases between them. Here the CDR3 reads CASSSWTDGFSEAFF. The DNA of the CDR3 is TGTGCCAGCAGCTCCTGGACGGATGGATTTTCTGAAGCTTTCTTT.

The chain combines TRBV10-3 with TRBJ1-1; TRBD1 matches 7 bases. V lost 3 bases and J lost 1; bases outside the gene matches: 5. The CDR3 is 15 amino acids. CDR1 is ENHRY, CDR2 SYGVKD, per germline. The CDR3 DNA reads as TGTGCCATCAGTGACACCGGGACAGCGAACACTGAAGCTTTCTTT. Translated, it gives CAISDTGTANTEAFF.

The chain couples TRBV7-3 to TRBJ2-2; 11 bases are shared with TRBD2. In germline, CDR1 is SGHTA, CDR2 FQGTGA. V was clipped by 5 bases and J by 6 bases; unmatched bases: 8. The CDR3 consists of 16 residues. The CDR3 nucleotides read TGTGCCAGCAGCGCGCTAGGACTAGCGGGCGCCGGGGAGCTGTTTTTT. It is translated as CASSALGLAGAGELFF.

This clone was recorded only once. J is TRBJ2-5 and V is TRBV7-2; tentatively, D is TRBD2 (5 bases). From germline, CDR1 is SGHTA and CDR2 FQGNSA. The CDR3 is 13 residues long. Trimming removed 0 bases at V and 4 bases at J, with 6 bases between. The CDR3: CASSLAAGETQYF. Here the CDR3 DNA reads TGTGCCAGCAGCTTAGCGGCGGGAGAGACCCAGTACTTC.

The chain combines TRBV7-2 with TRBJ2-3; 8 bases are shared with TRBD2. The CDR3 has 15 amino acids. CDR1 is SGHTA and CDR2 is FQGNSA in the germline V gene. V dropped 8 bases and J dropped 4; count of bases not matched to a gene: 11. DNA of the CDR3: TGTGCCAGCTTAAGAGCGAGCGGGGGCGCAGATACGCAGTATTTT. Protein: CASLRASGGADTQYF.

This sequence joins TRBV18 and TRBJ2-4, with D perhaps TRBD1 (6 bases). In germline, CDR1 is KGHSH, CDR2 LQKENI. This CDR3 has 15 amino acids. V shed 0 bases and J shed 4 bases, with 10 bases lying between them. CDR3 residues: CASSPPQGQKNIQYF. In DNA form, the CDR3 reads TGTGCCAGCTCACCACCACAGGGACAAAAAAACATTCAGTACTTC.

The chain couples TRBV5-1 to TRBJ2-2; possibly TRBD2 for D (7 bases). Trimming stripped 3 bases from V and 0 bases from J, with 18 bases between. The CDR3 length is 18 residues. Germline CDR1 is SGHRS and CDR2 is YFSETQ. CDR3: CASSYYHTGGSNTGELFF. The CDR3 DNA sequence: TGCGCCAGCAGCTACTACCACACGGGGGGCTCGAACACCGGGGAGCTGTTTTTT. The variable domain in full, with the rest retrieved from reference TRBV5-1 and TRBJ2-2, is KAGVTQTPRYLIKTRGQQVTLSCSPISGHRSVSWYQQTPGQGLQFLFEYFSETQRNKGNFPGRFSGRQFSNSRSEMNVSTLELGDSALYLCASSYYHTGGSNTGELFFGEGSRLTVL.

The gene calls are TRBV19 and TRBJ2-1; D uncertain. The CDR3 extends over 14 amino acids. Germline CDR1 reads LNHDA; CDR2 reads SQIVND (reference sequence). V was clipped by 7 bases and J by 6 bases, with 16 bases between them. In DNA form, the CDR3 reads TGTGCCAGTACCCCCACTGGGCGGACCAATGAGCAGTTCTTC. This sequence encodes CASTPTGRTNEQFF.

The chain uses TRBV5-1 and TRBJ2-1; 10 bases map to TRBD2. V shed 0 bases and J 8 bases; nucleotides not matched to a gene: 5. The V gene's germline CDR1 is SGHRS and CDR2 YFSETQ. The CDR3 consists of 15 residues. This CDR3 reads CASSLEREGSYEQFF. The CDR3 bases are TGCGCCAGCAGCTTGGAGCGGGAGGGCAGCTATGAGCAGTTCTTC.

This chain connects TRBV5-1 to TRBJ2-1; 9 bases fit TRBD2. The CDR3 has 16 residues. The junction had 4 bases not matched to a gene; V was cut back by 2 bases and J by 1 base. Looked up from germline, CDR1 is SGHRS and CDR2 is YFSETQ. The CDR3 reads CASSFGGRGSYNEQFF. For the CDR3, the DNA is TGCGCCAGCAGCTTCGGCGGGAGGGGGTCCTACAATGAGCAGTTCTTC.

V usage is TRBV5-4 and J usage is TRBJ1-1, with no clear D. CDR1 is SGHNT and CDR2 is YYREEE in the germline V gene (reference sequence). The CDR3 is 14 amino acids. The ends were cut back, 3 bases at V and 3 bases at J, with 12 bases in the middle. This chain's CDR3 is CASSSGLGDTEAFF. The CDR3 nucleotides read TGTGCCAGCAGCTCTGGCCTGGGCGACACTGAAGCTTTCTTT.

The rearrangement uses TRBV7-3 and TRBJ1-1; TRBD1 is a possible D gene (5 bases). Trimming took off 5 bases at V and 11 bases at J, with 21 bases between the two ends. CDR1 SGHTA and CDR2 FQGTGA come from the germline V gene. This CDR3 region has 14 residues. CDR3 nucleotides: TGTGCCAGCAGCCTAATACCCGGGCCCCGGGGGGCTTTCTTT. Its translation: CASSLIPGPRGAFF.

The V gene is TRBV28, the J gene TRBJ1-1; D call uncertain. This CDR3 has 14 residues. Trimming removed 3 bases from V and 6 bases from J, with 14 bases in between. Germline loops: CDR1 MDHEN, CDR2 SYDVKM. CDR3 nucleotides: TGTGCCAGCAGTTTCCTCGGCGGGAGGTCTGAAGCTTTCTTT. Translated, it gives CASSFLGGRSEAFF.

The J gene is TRBJ2-7, the V gene TRBV7-7; D is undetermined. This CDR3 has 13 residues. Germline CDR1 is SSHAT and CDR2 is FNYEAQ (reference sequence). The V and J ends lost 5 bases and 7 bases respectively, with 15 bases between them. The CDR3 protein is CASSLDLAGEQYF. Written as DNA, the CDR3 is TGTGCCAGCAGCCTAGACTTGGCTGGGGAGCAGTACTTC.

The chain uses TRBV28 and TRBJ1-4; TRBD1 agrees at 9 bases. CDR3 length: 14 amino acids. Germline V gives CDR1 MDHEN, CDR2 SYDVKM. The trim removed 2 bases at V and 7 bases at J, leaving 2 bases unmatched. CDR3 in DNA: TGTGCCAGCAGTTTAAGACAGGGGGGTGAAAAACTGTTTTTT. This translates into CASSLRQGGEKLFF.

The chain carries TRBV23-1 and TRBJ1-1; maybe TRBD1 (5 bases). TRBV23-1 is an ORF; its function is uncertain. The germline V and J ends were trimmed by 4 bases and 12 bases, with 15 bases remaining between them. CDR3 length: 12 amino acids. In DNA, the CDR3 is TGCGCCAGCAGTCCTAGTTTGGGGCCAACTTTCTTT. Translated: CASSPSLGPTFF.

A single count supports this clone. The chain is built from TRBV18 and TRBJ1-2; 7 bases are shared with TRBD1. CDR3 size: 14 residues. The germline CDR1 and CDR2 sequences are KGHSH and LQKENI. The junction had 4 bases not matched to a gene; V was cut back by 6 bases and J by 0 bases. CDR3 coding DNA: TGTGCCAGCTCGCCGGACAGGACTAACTATGGCTACACCTTC. Protein sequence: CASSPDRTNYGYTF.

This chain's CDR3 is CASSAGGLAGGGSYNEQFF. CDR3 in DNA: TGTGCCAGCAGTGCGGGGGGACTAGCGGGAGGAGGTTCCTACAATGAGCAGTTCTTC. The rearrangement joins TRBV6-4 to TRBJ2-1; 15 bases are a match to TRBD2. The V gene end was trimmed by 4 bases and the J gene end by 1 base; junction bases not matched to a gene: 8. The germline V gene encodes CDR1 MRHNA and CDR2 SNTAGT. This CDR3 comprises 19 residues.

The rearrangement joins TRBV19 to TRBJ2-1, with D perhaps being TRBD1 or TRBD2 (6 bases each). The CDR3 has 18 amino acids. With 3 bases removed from V and 0 bases from J, the gap between germline ends came to 18 bases. The V gene's germline CDR1 is LNHDA and CDR2 SQIVND (reference sequence). The chain's CDR3 is CASSMRGSGLSSYNEQFF. CDR3 sequence (DNA): TGTGCCAGTAGTATGAGGGGGAGCGGGCTGAGCTCCTACAATGAGCAGTTCTTC.

This chain links TRBV6-1 with TRBJ2-1; D unresolved. The CDR3 has 11 amino acids. CDR1 MNHNS and CDR2 SASEGT come from the germline V gene. V gave up 3 bases and J gave up 11 bases, with 8 bases separating them. CDR3 protein: CASSDPRKQFF. CDR3 DNA sequence: TGTGCCAGCAGTGACCCGAGGAAGCAGTTCTTC.

The rearrangement joins TRBV15 to TRBJ1-2; no definite D call. CDR1 is LNHNV, CDR2 YYDKDF, per germline (reference sequence). V lost 0 bases and J lost 4, with 9 bases in between. There are 14 residues in the CDR3. The CDR3 reads CATSRDHEVYGYTF. The DNA of the CDR3 is TGTGCCACCAGCAGAGATCACGAGGTCTATGGCTACACCTTC. Combining the CDR3 with reference TRBV15 and TRBJ1-2 gives the whole variable domain DAMVIQNPRYQVTQFGKPVTLSCSQTLNHNVMYWYQQKSSQAPKLLFHYYDKDFNNEADTPDNFQSRRPNTSFCFLDIRSPGLGDTAMYLCATSRDHEVYGYTFGSGTRLTVV.

Concerning this clone: The same CDR3 also results from other DNA sequences found in this sample. This chain connects TRBV19 to TRBJ2-7; the D gene is possibly TRBD2 (5 bases). Per germline, CDR1 LNHDA and CDR2 SQIVND (reference sequence). The CDR3 has 13 amino acids. Trimming pared 5 bases from V and 3 bases from J, leaving 11 bases between. The CDR3 reads CASSPTGDYEQYF. The CDR3 bases are TGTGCCAGTAGTCCAACCGGGGACTACGAGCAGTACTTC.